These T cell receptor beta chains were read from a single sample in a study of CD8 T cells in ankylosing spondylitis. TCRdb called the 5' RACE reads again in MiXCR, with one record for every CDR3 protein. The sample holds about 160,000 distinct CDR3 sequences, around 18% seen once. Sequencing used blood, either unsorted or a sorted T cell fraction (not recorded which). These receptors originate from a male donor with ankylosing spondylitis or in good health (not recorded which). Each CDR3 is given with its conserved first and last residue. Each record gives: J gene, D gene, clone size, V gene, CDR3 protein, CDR3 DNA. The D gene is left open where the match is weak. Rows give clone size only sometimes, using once, few, many, or a class for an expanded clone.

TRBJ2-2 | TRBD1 | many | TRBV5-1 | CASSPRDRTGELFF | TGCGCCAGCAGCCCCCGGGACAGGACCGGGGAGCTGTTTTTT
TRBJ2-5 | - | - | TRBV20-1 | CSASPLAQGLQETQYF | TGCAGTGCAAGCCCACTTGCGCAGGGGCTGCAAGAGACCCAGTACTTC
TRBJ2-1 | - | many | TRBV12-3/TRBV12-4 | CASSLLYGEQFF | TGTGCCAGCAGTTTACTTTACGGTGAGCAGTTCTTC
TRBJ2-5 | TRBD2 | many | TRBV20-1 | CSARDLASGRFETQYF | TGCAGTGCTAGAGATTTGGCGAGCGGGAGGTTTGAGACCCAGTACTTC
TRBJ2-1 | TRBD2 | many | TRBV12-3/TRBV12-4 | CASSSRLAEEQFF | TGTGCCAGCAGCTCCCGACTAGCTGAGGAGCAGTTCTTC
TRBJ2-1 | - | many | TRBV5-1 | CASSLDAGSRANEQFF | TGCGCCAGCAGCTTGGATGCAGGCAGTAGGGCCAATGAGCAGTTCTTC
TRBJ2-1 | TRBD2 | many | TRBV3-1 | CASSLGLAGEQFF | TGTGCCAGCAGCCTCGGACTAGCGGGAGAGCAGTTCTTC
TRBJ2-3 | TRBD2 | - | TRBV29-1 | CSAMYPAGDADTQYF | TGCAGCGCCATGTATCCGGCGGGAGACGCAGATACGCAGTATTTT
TRBJ2-2 | - | few | TRBV20-1 | CSASPLGKEDTGELFF | TGCAGTGCTAGCCCACTCGGAAAGGAAGACACCGGGGAGCTGTTTTTT
TRBJ2-1 | - | many | TRBV2 | CASSEYSDFYNEQFF | TGTGCCAGCAGTGAGTACAGCGATTTTTACAATGAGCAGTTCTTC
TRBJ2-7 | - | - | TRBV20-1 | CSARGGTTISYEQYF | TGCAGTGCCAGGGGAGGAACGACCATATCCTACGAGCAGTACTTC
TRBJ1-2 | - | - | TRBV5-1 | CASSLVGVGGYTF | TGCGCCAGCAGCTTGGTCGGGGTAGGAGGCTACACCTTC
TRBJ2-7 | - | few | TRBV5-1 | CASSLIWEKGYEQYF | TGCGCCAGCAGCTTGATTTGGGAGAAGGGCTACGAGCAGTACTTC
TRBJ1-1 | - | few | TRBV29-1 | CSAQQVMNTEAFF | TGCAGCGCGCAACAGGTAATGAACACTGAAGCTTTCTTT
TRBJ2-5 | - | - | TRBV28 | CATRTGTLETQYF | TGTGCCACCCGTACCGGGACTCTAGAGACCCAGTACTTC
TRBJ1-1 | - | many | TRBV10-3 | CAISESRPGGNTEAFF | TGTGCCATCAGTGAGTCCAGACCTGGCGGGAACACTGAAGCTTTCTTT
TRBJ1-5 | - | - | TRBV5-6 | CASSLALDGNQPQHF | TGTGCCAGCAGCTTGGCCTTGGACGGTAATCAGCCCCAGCATTTT
TRBJ2-2 | - | few | TRBV5-1 | CASSFDVSTGELFF | TGCGCCAGCAGCTTCGATGTTAGCACCGGGGAGCTGTTTTTT
TRBJ1-2 | - | few | TRBV7-9 | CASSHDSNYGYTF | TGTGCCAGCAGCCACGACAGTAACTATGGCTACACCTTC
TRBJ1-1 | - | many | TRBV2 | CASSPFRQASEAFF | TGTGCCAGCAGCCCATTCCGACAGGCCTCTGAAGCTTTCTTT
TRBJ1-1 | - | few | TRBV27 | CASRIRPNTEAFF | TGTGCCAGCAGGATAAGGCCGAACACTGAAGCTTTCTTT
TRBJ2-1 | - | few | TRBV12-5 | CASGSELEQFF | TGTGCTAGTGGTTCGGAACTTGAGCAGTTCTTC
TRBJ2-2 | TRBD2 | few | TRBV20-1 | CSAIGLANTGELFF | TGCAGTGCAATAGGACTAGCGAACACCGGGGAGCTGTTTTTT
TRBJ1-5 | TRBD1 | few | TRBV7-2 | CASRTQGDSNQPQHF | TGTGCCAGCAGAACACAGGGGGATAGCAATCAGCCCCAGCATTTT
TRBJ2-1 | - | - | TRBV6-1 | CASSDWVAGLGEQFF | TGTGCCAGCAGTGATTGGGTAGCAGGGTTGGGTGAGCAGTTCTTC
TRBJ1-1 | TRBD1 | many | TRBV20-1 | CSARTMGTGNTEAFF | TGCAGTGCTAGAACTATGGGGACAGGGAACACTGAAGCTTTCTTT
TRBJ2-1 | TRBD1 | many | TRBV5-1 | CASSDGTGYNEQFF | TGCGCCAGCAGCGACGGGACAGGGTACAATGAGCAGTTCTTC
TRBJ2-3 | - | many | TRBV6-6 | CASSQLGGDTQYF | TGTGCCAGCAGTCAACTCGGGGGAGATACGCAGTATTTT
TRBJ2-3 | - | few | TRBV6-4 | CASSDSPGGLGGTQYF | TGTGCCAGCAGTGACTCGCCAGGTGGCTTGGGAGGTACGCAGTATTTT
TRBJ2-1 | TRBD2 | many | TRBV29-1 | CSVEPLAGPYNEQFF | TGCAGCGTTGAACCGCTAGCGGGCCCATACAATGAGCAGTTCTTC
TRBJ2-2 | - | many | TRBV5-1 | CASSLSTGFTGELFF | TGCGCCAGCAGCTTGAGTACTGGATTCACCGGGGAGCTGTTTTTT
TRBJ2-2 | - | few | TRBV21-1 | CASSDGTSNRGTGELFF | TGTGCCAGCAGCGACGGGACTTCCAACCGTGGCACCGGGGAGCTGTTTTTT
TRBJ1-2 | - | few | TRBV6-2/TRBV6-3 | CASKRGPSYGYTF | TGTGCCAGCAAACGGGGGCCCAGCTATGGCTACACCTTC
TRBJ2-1 | - | few | TRBV7-2 | CASSLGPAIGSYNEQFF | TGTGCCAGCAGCTTAGGACCAGCGATTGGCTCCTACAATGAGCAGTTCTTC
TRBJ2-5 | TRBD1 | many | TRBV20-1 | CSARGTGGRETQYF | TGCAGTGCTAGGGGGACAGGGGGCCGGGAGACCCAGTACTTC
TRBJ2-4 | TRBD2 | many | TRBV20-1 | CSVGTSGAIQYF | TGCAGTGTCGGGACTAGCGGGGCCATTCAGTACTTC
TRBJ1-4 | - | - | TRBV6-5 | CASSYTSGVPEKLFF | TGTGCCAGCAGTTACACCTCAGGGGTCCCTGAAAAACTGTTTTTT
TRBJ2-3 | - | - | TRBV24-1 | CATSDPSRGMKDTQYF | TGTGCCACCAGTGATCCCTCACGGGGCATGAAAGATACGCAGTATTTT
TRBJ2-7 | TRBD2 | many | TRBV10-3 | CASTSAGGEQYF | TGTGCCAGTACATCGGCGGGAGGCGAGCAGTACTTC
TRBJ2-1 | TRBD2 | once | TRBV20-1 | CSAGTEGTSGSGEQFF | TGCAGTGCCGGGACGGAAGGGACTAGCGGGAGTGGTGAGCAGTTCTTC
TRBJ2-2 | TRBD2 | many | TRBV28 | CASSRIGRASGELFF | TGTGCCAGCAGCAGGATTGGGAGGGCATCCGGGGAGCTGTTTTTT
TRBJ2-1 | TRBD1 | - | TRBV7-2 | CASRGQSSYNEQFF | TGTGCCAGCAGGGGACAGAGCTCCTACAATGAGCAGTTCTTC
TRBJ1-2 | - | - | TRBV5-6 | CASSIQGRYTF | TGTGCCAGCAGCATTCAGGGCCGCTACACCTTC
TRBJ2-1 | TRBD1 | many | TRBV20-1 | CSAFRGILGTGNEQFF | TGCAGTGCTTTTAGGGGGATCCTCGGGACAGGCAATGAGCAGTTCTTC
TRBJ1-2 | - | many | TRBV20-1 | CSAPRGWDGYTF | TGCAGTGCTCCCAGGGGCTGGGATGGCTACACCTTC
TRBJ2-1 | - | - | TRBV20-1 | CSARDGAGVRNEQFF | TGCAGTGCTAGAGATGGGGCGGGCGTCCGCAATGAGCAGTTCTTC
TRBJ2-7 | TRBD2 | - | TRBV12-3/TRBV12-4 | CASSQGTSGFYEQYF | TGTGCCAGCAGTCAAGGGACTAGCGGGTTCTACGAGCAGTACTTC
TRBJ2-3 | - | many | TRBV7-2 | CASSLLGGTDTQYF | TGTGCCAGCAGCCTCCTTGGAGGCACAGATACGCAGTATTTT
TRBJ2-1 | - | once | TRBV24-1 | CATSEYQWDKGGFEQFF | TGTGCCACCAGTGAGTACCAATGGGACAAAGGAGGGTTTGAGCAGTTCTTC
TRBJ2-7 | - | few | TRBV28 | CASRTGDYEQYF | TGTGCCAGCAGGACAGGTGACTACGAGCAGTACTTC
TRBJ2-6 | TRBD1 | many | TRBV12-3/TRBV12-4 | CASSGTAGANVLTF | TGTGCCAGCAGTGGGACAGCTGGGGCCAACGTCCTGACTTTC
TRBJ2-6 | - | - | TRBV18 | CASSPGGANVLTF | TGTGCCAGCTCACCTGGCGGGGCCAACGTCCTGACTTTC
TRBJ2-1 | TRBD1 | - | TRBV18 | CASSPGQGVWNEQFF | TGTGCCAGCTCACCCGGACAGGGCGTGTGGAATGAGCAGTTCTTC
TRBJ1-4 | - | - | TRBV15 | CATSRGRIRTEKLFF | TGTGCCACCAGCAGAGGACGAATTCGGACCGAAAAACTGTTTTTT